The 14 T cell receptor beta chains given below trace back to one sample, sequenced in a study of shared clonotypes between healthy human individuals. Assay: immunoSEQ multiplex PCR; the TCRdb copy retains only in-frame clones and omits some. The table lists 190,000 or so clones, approximately 92% of them singletons. The source material was naive CD4+ T cells sorted from blood. The subset here: CD45RA+ positively selected. These receptors were collected from a woman aged 25 to 39 in good health.

This clone was seen just once. The chain recombines TRBV11-3 with TRBJ2-1, with unresolved D. Germline V gene sequence: CDR1 SGHNT, CDR2 YENEEA. With 2 bases removed from V and 4 bases from J, the gap between germline ends came to 9 bases. The CDR3 covers 14 residues. CDR3 in DNA: TGTGCCAGCAGCTTATCGACGGATTACAATGAGCAGTTCTTC. Its translation: CASSLSTDYNEQFF.

CDR3 nucleotide sequence: TGTGCCAGCAGCACCAGACCGGCGCCGGAAGCGACCCAGTACTTC. Amino acid sequence: CASSTRPAPEATQYF. The rearrangement links TRBV11-3 to TRBJ2-5; no definite D call. CDR3 length: 15 amino acids. V was cut by 5 bases and J by 7 bases, with 20 bases left in between. Germline CDR1 reads SGHNT; CDR2 reads YENEEA.

V and J are TRBV28 and TRBJ1-2; 9 bases match TRBD1. Germline CDR1 and CDR2: MDHEN and SYDVKM. The CDR3 contains 14 residues. J gave up 6 bases and V 6 bases, and 8 bases lay outside the gene matches. CDR3: CASRLSGQGNGYTF. In nucleotides, the CDR3 is TGTGCCAGCAGACTCTCGGGACAGGGTAATGGCTACACCTTC.

The V gene is TRBV11-2, the J gene TRBJ2-7; no firm D call. The length of the CDR3 is 16 residues. Looked up from germline, CDR1 is SGHAT and CDR2 is FQNNGV. V was pared by 0 bases and J by 2 bases, with 14 bases between. CDR3 bases: TGTGCCAGCAGCTTAGATCTCGTCCGGGTGCCCTACGAGCAGTACTTC. It specifies CASSLDLVRVPYEQYF.

This chain joins TRBV6-1 and TRBJ2-7; D not resolved. V was cut by 8 bases and J by 0 bases, with 14 bases left in between. CDR1 is MNHNS and CDR2 is SASEGT in the germline V gene. This CDR3 contains 14 residues. CDR3 region: CASWWRPSSYEQYF. The CDR3 bases are TGTGCCAGCTGGTGGCGGCCGAGCTCCTACGAGCAGTACTTC.

The chain uses TRBV28 and TRBJ2-7, with D unclear. With 2 bases removed from V and 4 bases from J, the gap between germline ends came to 12 bases. Looked up from germline, CDR1 is MDHEN and CDR2 is SYDVKM. This CDR3 spans 14 amino acids. In nucleotides, the CDR3 is TGTGCCAGCAGTTTAGAGAAGTTGGAATACGAGCAGTACTTC. Amino acid sequence: CASSLEKLEYEQYF.

V gene TRBV5-6 combines with J gene TRBJ1-2, with 8 bases fitting TRBD1. CDR3 length: 13 residues. Unmatched junction bases numbered 1, after V lost 1 base and J lost 5 bases. Germline values: CDR1 SGHDT, CDR2 YYEEEE. The CDR3 is CASSLYRGYGYTF. Here the CDR3 DNA reads TGTGCCAGCAGCTTGTACAGGGGGTATGGCTACACCTTC. The full variable domain, in which reference TRBV5-6 and TRBJ1-2 provide the parts outside the CDR3, is DAGVTQSPTHLIKTRGQQVTLRCSPKSGHDTVSWYQQALGQGPQFIFQYYEEEERQRGNFPDRFSGHQFPNYSSELNVNALLLGDSALYLCASSLYRGYGYTFGSGTRLTVV.

This clone was observed a handful of times. The CDR3: CASSLGNMVLVHEQYF. The DNA of the CDR3 is TGCGCCAGCAGCTTGGGCAACATGGTCTTGGTCCACGAGCAGTACTTC. This chain joins TRBV5-1 and TRBJ2-7, with unresolved D. Germline CDR1 SGHRS, CDR2 YFSETQ. V lost 0 bases to trimming and J lost 5 bases, with 18 bases between them. The CDR3 totals 16 residues.

The chain combines TRBV15 with TRBJ2-5; 8 positions agree with TRBD2. Germline V CDR1 and CDR2: LNHNV, YYDKDF (reference sequence). Losses at the gene ends were 0 bases for V and 1 base for J; bases not matched to a gene: 1. The CDR3 extends over 15 amino acids. CDR3 amino acids: CATSRDSGTQETQYF. In nucleotides, the CDR3 is TGTGCCACCAGCAGAGATAGCGGGACCCAAGAGACCCAGTACTTC.

The J gene is TRBJ1-5, the V gene TRBV28; unclear D gene. This CDR3 has 15 residues. V lost 4 bases to trimming and J lost 4 bases, with 14 bases between them. The germline V gene encodes CDR1 MDHEN and CDR2 SYDVKM. The CDR3 region has the DNA TGTGCCAGCAGTTATTTAGGCGGTGGGAATCAGCCCCAGCATTTT. This codes for CASSYLGGGNQPQHF.

The genes are TRBV7-6 and TRBJ1-3; no definite D call. From germline, CDR1 is SGHVS and CDR2 FNYEAQ. The CDR3 sequence is 13 residues long. The V end lost 5 bases, the J end lost 0 bases, and 5 bases lay between the germline ends. The CDR3 spells CASSATSGNTIYF. In nucleotides, the CDR3 is TGTGCCAGCAGCGCAACCTCTGGAAACACCATATATTTT.

This chain links TRBV4-1 with TRBJ2-1; D uncertain. CDR1 MGHRA and CDR2 YSYEKL come from the germline V gene. This CDR3 is built from 17 residues. Trimming took off 0 bases at V and 3 bases at J, with 15 bases between the two ends. CDR3 residues: CASSQESLLGLYNEQFF. CDR3 coding DNA: TGCGCCAGCAGCCAAGAAAGTCTTCTCGGCCTCTACAATGAGCAGTTCTTC.

The chain joins TRBV5-6 to TRBJ2-3, with a tentative D call TRBD1 (5 bases). Germline V gene data show CDR1 as SGHDT and CDR2 as YYEEEE. Trimming stripped 1 base from V and 6 bases from J, with 9 bases between. The CDR3 has 13 amino acids. The CDR3 is CASSLLGPDTQYF. The CDR3 DNA reads TGTGCCAGCAGCTTGTTGGGGCCGGATACGCAGTATTTT.

Details on this clone: This same CDR3 is encoded by further DNA sequences in the sample. This chain joins TRBV7-9 and TRBJ2-7; 8 bases fit TRBD2. Trimming took 5 bases from V and 3 from J; bases not matched to a gene: 12. The length of the CDR3 is 16 residues. Germline V gene sequence: CDR1 SEHNR, CDR2 FQNEAQ (reference sequence). Written as DNA, the CDR3 is TGTGCCAGCAGCCCCTCCCGCGGGGGGCGATACTACGAGCAGTACTTC. As protein: CASSPSRGGRYYEQYF. Variable domain in full (rest from reference TRBV7-9 and TRBJ2-7): DTGVSQNPRHKITKRGQNVTFRCDPISEHNRLYWYRQTLGQGPEFLTYFQNEAQLEKSRLLSDRFSAERPKGSFSTLEIQRTEQGDSAMYLCASSPSRGGRYYEQYFGPGTRLTVT.